A single sample gave rise to the 13 T cell receptor beta chains below, sequenced in a study of cytomegalovirus exposure and HLA in healthy donors. A multiplex PCR was run with 60 Vbeta primers and 13 Jbeta primers. Using immunoSEQ multiplex PCR, the repertoire was profiled, and TCRdb retains in-frame clones only, with some absent. The sample contains about 130,000 clones, 10% of which appear only once. Sequenced sample: PBMCs. The receptors were sampled from a woman younger than 35 in good health and CMV-seropositive.

The chain joins TRBV5-1 to TRBJ2-7, with 7 bases aligning to TRBD1. This CDR3 is 15 amino acids long. After removal of 5 bases from V and 1 base from J, the junction contained 9 bases not matched to a gene. CDR1 is SGHRS, CDR2 YFSETQ, per germline. Here the CDR3 reads CASRDRTGLSYEQYF. The CDR3 DNA reads TGCGCCAGCAGGGACCGGACAGGTCTTTCCTACGAGCAGTACTTC.

This clone was counted a few times. The chain combines TRBV9 with TRBJ2-5, with TRBD2 identical over 15 bases. Trimming removed 2 bases from V and 5 bases from J; junction bases left unmatched: 7. The CDR3 totals 17 residues. The V gene's germline CDR1 is SGDLS and CDR2 YYNGEE. CDR3 sequence (DNA): TGTGCCAGCAGCGTTGGGACTAGCGGGAGGAAGGGGGAGACCCAGTACTTC. The encoded protein is CASSVGTSGRKGETQYF.

This chain links TRBV19 with TRBJ2-1, with a tentative D call TRBD2 (7 bases). CDR1 and CDR2 from the germline V gene are LNHDA and SQIVND (reference sequence). CDR3 size: 15 residues. Trimming removed 5 bases from V and 1 base from J, with 12 bases in between. The CDR3 reads CASSGGGPSYNEQFF. In nucleotides, the CDR3 is TGTGCCAGTAGTGGCGGGGGCCCGTCCTACAATGAGCAGTTCTTC.

As DNA, the CDR3 is TGCAGCGTTGATGAGGACAGAGGCTATGGCTACACCTTC. Encoded protein: CSVDEDRGYGYTF. The J gene is TRBJ1-2, the V gene TRBV29-1, with a weak D call TRBD1 (6 bases). This CDR3 region has 13 residues. Germline V gene data show CDR1 as SQVTM and CDR2 as ANQGSEA. V was cut by 3 bases and J by 4 bases, with 12 bases left in between.

This clone appeared a few times. The genes are TRBV27 and TRBJ2-5, with 14 bases fitting TRBD2. V dropped 8 bases and J dropped 5; count of bases not matched to a gene: 7. The V gene's germline CDR1 is MNHEY and CDR2 SMNVEV (reference sequence). The CDR3 has 15 amino acids. This CDR3 reads CASSGTSGSGETQYF. The CDR3 nucleotides are TGTGCCAGCTCAGGGACTAGCGGGAGTGGTGAGACCCAGTACTTC.

There are a few counts of this clone. This chain connects TRBV6-1 to TRBJ2-7; 7 positions agree with TRBD2. This CDR3 is built from 16 residues. Germline CDR1 MNHNS, CDR2 SASEGT. V shed 0 bases, J shed 9 bases, and the junction held 14 bases outside the gene matches. In DNA form, the CDR3 reads TGTGCCAGCAGTGAAGCGCTAGGGCTAGCGGTAAACGGGCAGTACTTC. It yields the protein CASSEALGLAVNGQYF.

This clone was counted only a few times. The V and J genes are TRBV30 and TRBJ2-2; D might be TRBD1 (5 bases). The germline V gene encodes CDR1 GTSNPN and CDR2 SVGIG (reference sequence). Trimming cost V 3 bases and J 4 bases, with 12 bases left between them. CDR3 length: 14 amino acids. CDR3 in amino acids: CAWRRQQGTGELFF. The CDR3 region has the DNA TGTGCCTGGAGGAGACAGCAAGGCACCGGGGAGCTGTTTTTT.

This clone was observed a handful of times. This chain connects TRBV6-1 to TRBJ1-4; the D is unclear. V was pared by 8 bases and J by 8 bases, with 15 bases between. CDR1 and CDR2 (germline): MNHNS, SASEGT. The CDR3 is 13 amino acids. CDR3 sequence: CASWAGGREKLFF. CDR3 bases: TGTGCCAGCTGGGCCGGCGGGCGGGAAAAACTGTTTTTT.

This clone was found a few times. This CDR3 is CATRISGTDTQYF. For the CDR3, the DNA is TGTGCCACCCGGATTAGCGGGACAGATACGCAGTATTTT. The chain combines TRBV19 with TRBJ2-3; 7 bases agree with TRBD2. The CDR3 runs 13 residues. The ends lost 10 bases at V and 3 bases at J; junction bases unmatched: 7. The V gene's germline CDR1 is LNHDA and CDR2 SQIVND (reference sequence).

This chain uses TRBV11-2 with TRBJ1-1; no clear D gene. This CDR3 contains 14 residues. Deletions cut 7 bases from V and 5 bases from J, with 17 bases between. Looked up from germline, CDR1 is SGHAT and CDR2 is FQNNGV. CDR3 in amino acids: CASKFERSGTEAFF. CDR3 DNA sequence: TGTGCCAGCAAGTTCGAGAGGTCGGGGACTGAAGCTTTCTTT.

The chain carries TRBV9 and TRBJ2-7; 9 bases map to TRBD2. This CDR3 comprises 16 residues. Germline CDR1 SGDLS, CDR2 YYNGEE. The junction had 14 bases not matched to a gene; V was cut back by 4 bases and J by 6 bases. The CDR3 DNA sequence: TGTGCCAGCAGCCCCAGAGTTTCTAGCGGGGCCACCGAGCAGTACTTC. Its protein product is CASSPRVSSGATEQYF. The full variable domain, completed using reference TRBV9 and TRBJ2-7, is DSGVTQTPKHLITATGQRVTLRCSPRSGDLSVYWYQQSLDQGLQFLIQYYNGEERAKGNILERFSAQQFPDLHSELNLSSLELGDSALYFCASSPRVSSGATEQYFGPGTRLTVT.

The table lists this clone with a few counts. The V gene is TRBV7-9, the J gene TRBJ2-1; 7 nucleotides align to TRBD2. This CDR3 contains 16 residues. Germline V gives CDR1 SEHNR, CDR2 FQNEAQ (reference sequence). The V gene end was trimmed by 4 bases and the J gene end by 7 bases; junction bases not matched to a gene: 13. The CDR3 DNA is TGTGCCAGCAGCTCGAGCCTAGCGGCGGTCGTAAATGAGCAGTTCTTC. Its protein is CASSSSLAAVVNEQFF.

This clone was picked up a small number of times. The CDR3: CASSEGTSGYTGELFF. The CDR3 DNA sequence: TGTGCCAGCAGTGAAGGGACTAGCGGATACACCGGGGAGCTGTTTTTT. The J gene is TRBJ2-2, the V gene TRBV25-1, with 11 bases fitting TRBD2. This CDR3 region has 16 residues. Germline V CDR1 and CDR2: MGHDK, SYGVNS. V shed 2 bases, J shed 3 bases, and the junction held 2 bases outside the gene matches.